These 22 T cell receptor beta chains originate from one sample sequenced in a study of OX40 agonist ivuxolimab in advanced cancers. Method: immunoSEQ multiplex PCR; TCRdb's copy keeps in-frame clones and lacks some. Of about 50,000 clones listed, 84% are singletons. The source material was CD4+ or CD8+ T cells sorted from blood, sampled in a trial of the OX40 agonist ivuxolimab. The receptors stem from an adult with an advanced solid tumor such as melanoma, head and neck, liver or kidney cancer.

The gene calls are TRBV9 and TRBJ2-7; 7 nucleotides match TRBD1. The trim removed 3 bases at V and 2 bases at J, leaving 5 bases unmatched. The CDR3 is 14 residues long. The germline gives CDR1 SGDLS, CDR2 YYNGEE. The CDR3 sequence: CASSAWDSTYEQYF. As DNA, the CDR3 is TGTGCCAGCAGCGCCTGGGACAGCACCTACGAGCAGTACTTC.

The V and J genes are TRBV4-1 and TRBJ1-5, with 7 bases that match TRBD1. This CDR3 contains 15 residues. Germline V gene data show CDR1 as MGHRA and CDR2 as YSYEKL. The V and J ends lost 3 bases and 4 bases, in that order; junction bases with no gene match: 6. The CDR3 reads CASSQRDSLNQPQHF. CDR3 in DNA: TGCGCCAGCAGCCAGCGGGACAGCCTTAATCAGCCCCAGCATTTT.

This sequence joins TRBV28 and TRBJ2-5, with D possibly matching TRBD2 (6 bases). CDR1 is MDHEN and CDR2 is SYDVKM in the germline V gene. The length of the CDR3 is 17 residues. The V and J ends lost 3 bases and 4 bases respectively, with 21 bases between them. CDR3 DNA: TGTGCCAGCAGTTTCCGGTCCTTCGGGAGAGCTGGAGAGACCCAGTACTTC. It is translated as CASSFRSFGRAGETQYF.

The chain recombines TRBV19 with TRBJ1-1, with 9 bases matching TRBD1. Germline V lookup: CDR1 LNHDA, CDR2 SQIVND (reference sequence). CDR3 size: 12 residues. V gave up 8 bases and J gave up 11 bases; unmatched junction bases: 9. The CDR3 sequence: CASGKGQGTAFF. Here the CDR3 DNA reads TGTGCCAGTGGGAAGGGACAGGGTACGGCTTTCTTT.

As DNA, the CDR3 is TGCAGCGTTGGGGGCGACGGAGAAGGCGGAGCTTTCTTT. Protein sequence: CSVGGDGEGGAFF. The chain employs TRBV29-1 and TRBJ1-1; possibly TRBD1 for D (5 bases). Trimming removed 4 bases from V and 10 bases from J, with 19 bases in between. Germline CDR1 reads SQVTM; CDR2 reads ANQGSEA. The CDR3 has 13 amino acids.

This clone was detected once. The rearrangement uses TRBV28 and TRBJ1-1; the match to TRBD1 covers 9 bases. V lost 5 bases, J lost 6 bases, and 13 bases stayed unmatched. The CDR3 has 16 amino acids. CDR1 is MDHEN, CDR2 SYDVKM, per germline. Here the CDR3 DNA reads TGTGCCAGCAGTGCCATTTACGGACAGGGGAGATCTGAAGCTTTCTTT. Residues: CASSAIYGQGRSEAFF.

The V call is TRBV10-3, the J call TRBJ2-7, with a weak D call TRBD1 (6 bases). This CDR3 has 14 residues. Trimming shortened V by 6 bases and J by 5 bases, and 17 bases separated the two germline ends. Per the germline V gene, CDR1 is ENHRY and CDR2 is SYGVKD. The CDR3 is CAISETGQGDEQYF. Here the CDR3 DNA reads TGTGCCATCAGCGAGACAGGCCAGGGCGACGAGCAGTACTTC.

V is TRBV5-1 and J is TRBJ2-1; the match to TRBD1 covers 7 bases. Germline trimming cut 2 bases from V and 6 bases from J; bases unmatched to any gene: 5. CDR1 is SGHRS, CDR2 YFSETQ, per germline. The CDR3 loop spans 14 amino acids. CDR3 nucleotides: TGCGCCAGCAGCTTTGGGACAGACTGCAATGAGCAGTTCTTC. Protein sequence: CASSFGTDCNEQFF.

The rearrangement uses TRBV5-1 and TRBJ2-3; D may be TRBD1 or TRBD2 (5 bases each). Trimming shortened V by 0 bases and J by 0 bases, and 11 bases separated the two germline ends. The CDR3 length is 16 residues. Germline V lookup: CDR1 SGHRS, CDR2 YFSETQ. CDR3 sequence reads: CASSLEDWGSTDTQYF. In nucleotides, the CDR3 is TGCGCCAGCAGCTTGGAGGACTGGGGCAGCACAGATACGCAGTATTTT.

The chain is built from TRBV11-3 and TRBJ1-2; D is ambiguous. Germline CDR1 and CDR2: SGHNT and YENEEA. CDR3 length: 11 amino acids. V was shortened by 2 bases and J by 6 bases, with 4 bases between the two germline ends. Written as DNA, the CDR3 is TGTGCCAGCAGCTTAAGGGATGGCTACACCTTC. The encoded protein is CASSLRDGYTF.

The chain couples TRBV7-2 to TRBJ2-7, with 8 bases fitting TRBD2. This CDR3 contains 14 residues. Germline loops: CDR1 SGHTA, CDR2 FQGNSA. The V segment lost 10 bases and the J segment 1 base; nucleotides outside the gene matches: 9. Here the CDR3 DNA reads TGTGCCAAGCTCCGGGGCGGGAGGTCCTACGAGCAGTACTTC. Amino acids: CAKLRGGRSYEQYF.

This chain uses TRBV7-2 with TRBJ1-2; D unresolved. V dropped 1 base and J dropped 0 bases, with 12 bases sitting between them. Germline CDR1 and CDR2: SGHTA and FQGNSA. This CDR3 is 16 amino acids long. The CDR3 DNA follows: TGTGCCAGCAGCTTAGAAATGACTCAGACTAACTATGGCTACACCTTC. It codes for CASSLEMTQTNYGYTF.

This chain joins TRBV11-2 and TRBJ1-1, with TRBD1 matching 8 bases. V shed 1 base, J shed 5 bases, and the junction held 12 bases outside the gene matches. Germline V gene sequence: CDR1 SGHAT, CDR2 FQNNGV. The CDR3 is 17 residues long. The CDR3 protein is CASSLVKGQVFGTEAFF. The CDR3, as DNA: TGTGCCAGCAGCTTAGTTAAGGGACAGGTCTTTGGGACTGAAGCTTTCTTT.

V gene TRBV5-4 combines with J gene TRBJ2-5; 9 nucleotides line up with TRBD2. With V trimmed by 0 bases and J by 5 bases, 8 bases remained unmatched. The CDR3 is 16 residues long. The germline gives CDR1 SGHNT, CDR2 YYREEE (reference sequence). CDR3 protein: CASSLGAGGTAETQYF. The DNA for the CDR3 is TGTGCCAGCAGCTTGGGGGCGGGAGGGACGGCCGAGACCCAGTACTTC. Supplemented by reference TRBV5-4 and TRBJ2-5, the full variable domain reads ETGVTQSPTHLIKTRGQQVTLRCSSQSGHNTVSWYQQALGQGPQFIFQYYREEENGRGNFPPRFSGLQFPNYSSELNVNALELDDSALYLCASSLGAGGTAETQYFGPGTRLLVL.

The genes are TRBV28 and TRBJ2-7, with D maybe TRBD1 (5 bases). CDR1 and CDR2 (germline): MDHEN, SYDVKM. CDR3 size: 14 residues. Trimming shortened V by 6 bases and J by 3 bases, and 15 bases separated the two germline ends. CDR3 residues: CASRATDTDYEQYF. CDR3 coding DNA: TGTGCCAGCAGGGCAACGGACACAGACTACGAGCAGTACTTC.

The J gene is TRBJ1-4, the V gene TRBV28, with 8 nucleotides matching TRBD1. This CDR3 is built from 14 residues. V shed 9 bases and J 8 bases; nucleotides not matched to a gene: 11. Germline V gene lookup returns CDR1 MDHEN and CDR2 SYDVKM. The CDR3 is CASGGGQGFEKLFF. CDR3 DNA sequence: TGTGCCAGTGGAGGTGGACAGGGTTTCGAAAAACTGTTTTTT.

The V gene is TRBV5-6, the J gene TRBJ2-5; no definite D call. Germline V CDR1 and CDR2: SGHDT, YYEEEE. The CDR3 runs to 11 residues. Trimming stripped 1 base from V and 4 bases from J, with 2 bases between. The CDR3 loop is CASSLRETQYF. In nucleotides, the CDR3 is TGTGCCAGCAGCTTGAGAGAGACCCAGTACTTC.

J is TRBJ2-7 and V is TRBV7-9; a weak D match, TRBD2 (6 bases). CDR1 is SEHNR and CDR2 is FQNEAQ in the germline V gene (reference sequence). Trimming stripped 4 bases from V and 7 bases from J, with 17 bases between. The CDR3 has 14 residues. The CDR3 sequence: CASSSSGLPEEQYF. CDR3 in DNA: TGTGCCAGCAGCTCCAGCGGGCTCCCAGAGGAGCAGTACTTC.

The CDR3, as DNA: TGTGCCAGCAGCTCTATCACAGGGGAATGGGGGACTGAAGCTTTCTTT. It translates to CASSSITGEWGTEAFF. This chain joins TRBV28 and TRBJ1-1, with 7 bases lining up with TRBD1. V gave up 6 bases and J gave up 5 bases; unmatched junction bases: 15. CDR3 size: 16 residues. CDR1 is MDHEN, CDR2 SYDVKM, per germline.

DNA of the CDR3: TGTGCCAGCAGCCTACAGTGGTTCGATGAGCAGTACTTC. Its translation: CASSLQWFDEQYF. The V call is TRBV7-2, the J call TRBJ2-7, with unresolved D. The V end lost 5 bases, the J end lost 7 bases, and 15 bases lay between the germline ends. Germline values: CDR1 SGHTA, CDR2 FQGNSA. This CDR3 is 13 amino acids long.

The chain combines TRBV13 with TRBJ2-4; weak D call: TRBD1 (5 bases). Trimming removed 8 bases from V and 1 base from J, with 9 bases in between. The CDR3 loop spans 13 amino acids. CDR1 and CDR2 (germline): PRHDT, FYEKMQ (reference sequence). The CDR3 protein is CASGRDAKNIQYF. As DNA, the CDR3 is TGTGCCAGCGGCAGGGATGCCAAAAACATTCAGTACTTC.

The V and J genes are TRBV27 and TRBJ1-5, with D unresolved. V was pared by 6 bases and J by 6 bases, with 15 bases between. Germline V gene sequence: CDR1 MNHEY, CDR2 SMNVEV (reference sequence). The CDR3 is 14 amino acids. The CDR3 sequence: CASRPKNSGQPQHF. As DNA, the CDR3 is TGTGCCAGCAGACCAAAGAATTCGGGTCAGCCCCAGCATTTT.